Following are 2 T cell receptor beta chains from one sample sequenced in a study of PD-L1 blockade in urothelial cancer. Here immunoSEQ multiplex PCR was the method, and the copy in TCRdb shows in-frame clones only, minus some. This sample yields some 65,000 clones, of which approximately 81% are seen a single time; 3.2% belongs to the top ten. Specified time point: pretreatment peripheral blood. Sequencing was performed on PBMCs, taken around atezolizumab (anti-PD-L1) treatment. Every receptor here comes from a man between 65 and 80 years old with urothelial cancer.

This clone has just a few counts. The chain links TRBV9 to TRBJ1-2; 9 nucleotides agree with TRBD1. The CDR3 is made up of 20 amino acids. The V segment lost 4 bases and the J segment 0 bases; nucleotides outside the gene matches: 19. Per the germline V gene, CDR1 is SGDLS and CDR2 is YYNGEE. Here the CDR3 reads CASSPTSSLRTGDSNYGYTF. DNA for the CDR3: TGTGCCAGCAGCCCAACGTCGAGTCTCAGGACAGGGGATTCTAACTATGGCTACACCTTC.

The V call is TRBV5-4, the J call TRBJ2-7; D possibly corresponds to TRBD2 (6 bases). The CDR3 loop spans 15 amino acids. The V end was cut by 4 bases, the J end by 4 bases, with 18 bases between. Germline V CDR1 and CDR2: SGHNT, YYREEE (reference sequence). The DNA of the CDR3 is TGTGCCAGCAGCCTCCCTGGGGACTTTCAATACGAGCAGTACTTC. Protein: CASSLPGDFQYEQYF.